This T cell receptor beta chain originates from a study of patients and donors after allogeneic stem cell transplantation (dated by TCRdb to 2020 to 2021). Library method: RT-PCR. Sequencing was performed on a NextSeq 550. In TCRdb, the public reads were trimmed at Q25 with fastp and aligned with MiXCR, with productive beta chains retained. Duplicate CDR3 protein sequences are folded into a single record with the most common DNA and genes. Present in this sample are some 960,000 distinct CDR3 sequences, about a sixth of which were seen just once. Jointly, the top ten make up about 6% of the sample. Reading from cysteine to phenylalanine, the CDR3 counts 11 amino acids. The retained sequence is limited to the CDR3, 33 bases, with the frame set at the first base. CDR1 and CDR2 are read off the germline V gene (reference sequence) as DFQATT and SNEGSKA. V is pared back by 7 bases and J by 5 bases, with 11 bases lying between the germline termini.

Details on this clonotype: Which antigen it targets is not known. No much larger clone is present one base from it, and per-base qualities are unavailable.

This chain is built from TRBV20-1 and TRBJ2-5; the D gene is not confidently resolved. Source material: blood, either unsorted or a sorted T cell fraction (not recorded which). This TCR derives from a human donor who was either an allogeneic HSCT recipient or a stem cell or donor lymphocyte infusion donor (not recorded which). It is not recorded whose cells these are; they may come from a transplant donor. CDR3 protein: CSVVIGETQYF. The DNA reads TGCAGTGTAGTGATCGGCGAGACCCAGTACTTC.